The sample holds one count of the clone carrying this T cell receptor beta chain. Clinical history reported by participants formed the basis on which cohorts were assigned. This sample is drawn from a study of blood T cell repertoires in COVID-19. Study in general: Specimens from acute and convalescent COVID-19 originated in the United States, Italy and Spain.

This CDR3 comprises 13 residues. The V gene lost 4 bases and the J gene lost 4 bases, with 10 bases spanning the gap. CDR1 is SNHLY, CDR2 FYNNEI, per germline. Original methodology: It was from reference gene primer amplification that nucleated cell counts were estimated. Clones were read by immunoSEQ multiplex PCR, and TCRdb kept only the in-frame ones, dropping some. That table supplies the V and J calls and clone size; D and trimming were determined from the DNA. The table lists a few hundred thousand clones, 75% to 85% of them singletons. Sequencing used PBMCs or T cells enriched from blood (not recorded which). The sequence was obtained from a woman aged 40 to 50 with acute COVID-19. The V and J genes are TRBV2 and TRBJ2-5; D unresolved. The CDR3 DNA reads TGTGCCAGCAGTGCCGATCTATCAGAGACCCAGTACTTC. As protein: CASSADLSETQYF.